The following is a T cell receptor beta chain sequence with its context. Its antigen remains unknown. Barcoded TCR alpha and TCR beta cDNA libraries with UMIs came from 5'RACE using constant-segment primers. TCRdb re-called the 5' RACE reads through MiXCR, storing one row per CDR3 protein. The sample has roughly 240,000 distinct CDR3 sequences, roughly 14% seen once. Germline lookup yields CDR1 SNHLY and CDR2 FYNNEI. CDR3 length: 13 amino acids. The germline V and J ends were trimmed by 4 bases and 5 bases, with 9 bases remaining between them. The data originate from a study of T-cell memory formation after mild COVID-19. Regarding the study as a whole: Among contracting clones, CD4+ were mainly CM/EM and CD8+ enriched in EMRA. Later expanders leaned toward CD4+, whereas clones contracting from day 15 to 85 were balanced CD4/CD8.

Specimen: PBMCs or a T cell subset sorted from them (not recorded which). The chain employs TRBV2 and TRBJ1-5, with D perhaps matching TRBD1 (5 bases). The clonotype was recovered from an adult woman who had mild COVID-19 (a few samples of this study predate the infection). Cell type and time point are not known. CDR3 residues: CASSVGGDQPQHF. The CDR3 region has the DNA TGTGCCAGCAGTGTGGGAGGGGATCAGCCCCAGCATTTT. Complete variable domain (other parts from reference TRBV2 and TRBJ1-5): EPEVTQTPSHQVTQMGQEVILRCVPISNHLYFYWYRQILGQKVEFLVSFYNNEISEKSEIFDDQFSVERPDGSNFTLKIRSTKLEDSAMYFCASSVGGDQPQHFGDGTRLSIL.